This entry describes one T cell receptor (beta chain). The source of the sample is a study of identical twins. TCRdb re-analysed the 5' RACE reads in MiXCR, keeping a single row per CDR3 protein. The sample shows approximately 210,000 distinct CDR3 sequences, less than 10% of them seen only once. The CDR3 loop spans 16 amino acids. Trimming cost V 6 bases and J 4 bases; bases outside gene matches: 8. CDR1 is SGHTA, CDR2 FQGNSA, per germline. The specimen was memory (CD45RO+) T cells sorted from blood. This sequence joins TRBV7-2 and TRBJ2-1; 11 positions agree with TRBD2. The receptor was isolated from a woman under 30 in good health. The CDR3 is CASSPLLAGGYNEQFF. The CDR3 bases are TGTGCCAGCAGTCCCCTCTTAGCGGGAGGGTACAATGAGCAGTTCTTC.